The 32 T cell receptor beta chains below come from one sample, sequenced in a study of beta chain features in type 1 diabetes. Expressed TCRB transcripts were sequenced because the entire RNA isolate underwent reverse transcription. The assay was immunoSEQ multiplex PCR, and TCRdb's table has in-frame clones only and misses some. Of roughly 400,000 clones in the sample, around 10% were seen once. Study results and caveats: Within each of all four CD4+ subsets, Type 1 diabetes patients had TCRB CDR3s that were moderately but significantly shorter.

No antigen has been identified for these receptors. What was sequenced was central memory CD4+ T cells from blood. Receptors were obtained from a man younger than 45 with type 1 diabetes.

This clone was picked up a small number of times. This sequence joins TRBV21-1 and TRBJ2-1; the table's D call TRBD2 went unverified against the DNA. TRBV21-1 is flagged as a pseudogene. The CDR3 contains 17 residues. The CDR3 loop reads CASSKVRLAGKDNEQFF. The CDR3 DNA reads TGTGCCAGCAGCAAAGTGCGGCTAGCGGGAAAAGACAATGAGCAGTTCTTC.

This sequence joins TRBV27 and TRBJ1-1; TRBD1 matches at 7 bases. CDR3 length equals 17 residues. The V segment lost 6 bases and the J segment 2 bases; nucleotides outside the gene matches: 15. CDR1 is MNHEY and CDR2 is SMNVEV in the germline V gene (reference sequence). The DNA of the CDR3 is TGTGCCAGCAGGCGGGACAGCCTAAAGGATAGAAACACTGAAGCTTTCTTT. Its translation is CASRRDSLKDRNTEAFF.

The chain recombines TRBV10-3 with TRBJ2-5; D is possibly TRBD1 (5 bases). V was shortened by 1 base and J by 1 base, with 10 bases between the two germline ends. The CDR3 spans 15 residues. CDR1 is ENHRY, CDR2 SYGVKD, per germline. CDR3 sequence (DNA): TGTGCCATCAGTGAGTTAAGACAGCTCCAAGAGACCCAGTACTTC. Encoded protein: CAISELRQLQETQYF.

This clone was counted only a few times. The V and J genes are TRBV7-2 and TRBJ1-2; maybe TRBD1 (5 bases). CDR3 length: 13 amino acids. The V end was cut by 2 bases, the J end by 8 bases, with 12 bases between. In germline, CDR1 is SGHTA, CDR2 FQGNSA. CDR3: CASSLTKGDGYTF. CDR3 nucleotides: TGTGCCAGCAGCTTAACGAAAGGGGACGGCTACACCTTC. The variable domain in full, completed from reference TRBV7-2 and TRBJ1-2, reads GAGVSQSPSNKVTEKGKDVELRCDPISGHTALYWYRQSLGQGLEFLIYFQGNSAPDKSGLPSDRFSAERTGGSVSTLTIQRTQQEDSAVYLCASSLTKGDGYTFGSGTRLTVV.

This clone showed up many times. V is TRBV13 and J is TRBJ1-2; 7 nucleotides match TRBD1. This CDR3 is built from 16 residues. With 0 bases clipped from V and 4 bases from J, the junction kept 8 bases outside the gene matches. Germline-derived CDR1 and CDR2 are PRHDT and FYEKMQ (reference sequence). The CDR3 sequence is CASSLGRGTVPYGYTF. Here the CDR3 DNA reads TGTGCCAGCAGCTTAGGCCGGGGGACAGTACCCTATGGCTACACCTTC.

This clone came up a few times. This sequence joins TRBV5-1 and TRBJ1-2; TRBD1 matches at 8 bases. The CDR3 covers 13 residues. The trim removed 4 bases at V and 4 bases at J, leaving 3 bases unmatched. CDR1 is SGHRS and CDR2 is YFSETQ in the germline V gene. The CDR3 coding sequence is TGCGCCAGCAGCGAGGGACAGGCCTATGGCTACACCTTC. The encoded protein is CASSEGQAYGYTF.

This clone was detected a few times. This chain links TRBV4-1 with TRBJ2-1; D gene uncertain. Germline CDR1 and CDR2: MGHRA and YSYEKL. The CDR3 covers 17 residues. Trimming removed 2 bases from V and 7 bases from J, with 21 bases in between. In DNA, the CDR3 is TGCGCCAGCAGCCAAACGTTGACTTCATATAGTGGGAATGAGCAGTTCTTC. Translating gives CASSQTLTSYSGNEQFF.

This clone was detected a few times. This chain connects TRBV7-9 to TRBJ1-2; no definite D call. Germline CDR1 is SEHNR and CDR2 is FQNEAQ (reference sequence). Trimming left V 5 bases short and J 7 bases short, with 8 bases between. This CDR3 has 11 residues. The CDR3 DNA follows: TGTGCCAGCAGCGGGTACATTGGCTACACCTTC. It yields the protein CASSGYIGYTF.

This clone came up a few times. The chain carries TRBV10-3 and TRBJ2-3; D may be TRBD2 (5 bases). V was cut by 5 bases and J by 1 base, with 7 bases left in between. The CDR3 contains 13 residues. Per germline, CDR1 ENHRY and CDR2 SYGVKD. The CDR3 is CAISRTGTDTQYF. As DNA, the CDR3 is TGTGCCATCAGTAGGACTGGCACAGATACGCAGTATTTT.

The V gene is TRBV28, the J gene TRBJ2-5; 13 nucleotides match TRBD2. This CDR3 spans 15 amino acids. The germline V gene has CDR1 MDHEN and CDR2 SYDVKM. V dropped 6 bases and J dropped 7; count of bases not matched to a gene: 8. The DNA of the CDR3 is TGTGCCAGCAGCCAGGGACTAGCGGGGAGGGGGACCCAGTACTTC. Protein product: CASSQGLAGRGTQYF.

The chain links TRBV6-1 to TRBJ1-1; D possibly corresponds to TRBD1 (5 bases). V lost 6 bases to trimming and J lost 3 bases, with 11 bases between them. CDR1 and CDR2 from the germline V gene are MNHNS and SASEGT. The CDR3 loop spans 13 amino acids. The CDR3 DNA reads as TGTGCCAGCAGCATCAGGGTGGACACTGAAGCTTTCTTT. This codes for CASSIRVDTEAFF.

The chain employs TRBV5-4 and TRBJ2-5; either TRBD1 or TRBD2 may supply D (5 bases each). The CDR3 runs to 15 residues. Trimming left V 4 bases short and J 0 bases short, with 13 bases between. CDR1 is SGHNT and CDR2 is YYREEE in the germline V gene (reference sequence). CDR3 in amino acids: CASSPSGTHQETQYF. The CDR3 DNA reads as TGTGCCAGCAGCCCATCCGGGACCCACCAAGAGACCCAGTACTTC.

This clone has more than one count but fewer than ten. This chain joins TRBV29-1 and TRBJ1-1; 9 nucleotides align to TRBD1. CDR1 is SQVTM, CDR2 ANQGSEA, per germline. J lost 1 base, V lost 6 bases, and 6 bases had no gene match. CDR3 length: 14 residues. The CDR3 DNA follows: TGCAGCGTAGTCCGACAGGGGGGGAACACTGAAGCTTTCTTT. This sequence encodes CSVVRQGGNTEAFF.

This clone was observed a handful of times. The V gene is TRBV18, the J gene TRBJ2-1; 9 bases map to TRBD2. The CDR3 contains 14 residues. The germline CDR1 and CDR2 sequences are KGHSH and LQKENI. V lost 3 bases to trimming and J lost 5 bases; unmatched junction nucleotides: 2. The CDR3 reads CASSPGTSHNEQFF. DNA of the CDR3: TGTGCCAGCTCACCGGGGACTAGCCACAATGAGCAGTTCTTC.

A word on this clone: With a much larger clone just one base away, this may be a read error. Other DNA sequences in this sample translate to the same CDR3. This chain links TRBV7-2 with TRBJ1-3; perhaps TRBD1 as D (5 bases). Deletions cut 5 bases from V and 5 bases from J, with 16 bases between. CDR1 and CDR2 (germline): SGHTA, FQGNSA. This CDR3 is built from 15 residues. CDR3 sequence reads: CASSGGLLLRNTIYF. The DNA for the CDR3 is TGTGCCAGCAGCGGGGGACTGTTACTCCGAAACACCATATATTTT. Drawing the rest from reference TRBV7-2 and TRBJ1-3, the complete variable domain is GAGVSQSPSNKVTEKGKDVELRCDPISGHTALYWYRQSLGQGLEFLIYFQGNSAPDKSGLPSDRFSAERTGGSVSTLTIQRTQQEDSAVYLCASSGGLLLRNTIYFGEGSWLTVV.

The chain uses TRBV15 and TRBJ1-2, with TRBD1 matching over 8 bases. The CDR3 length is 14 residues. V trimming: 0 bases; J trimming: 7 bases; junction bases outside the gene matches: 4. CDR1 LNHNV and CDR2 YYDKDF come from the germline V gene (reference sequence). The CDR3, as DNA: TGTGCCACCAGCAGAGAGCAGGGGGCGGCTGGCTACACCTTC. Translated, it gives CATSREQGAAGYTF.

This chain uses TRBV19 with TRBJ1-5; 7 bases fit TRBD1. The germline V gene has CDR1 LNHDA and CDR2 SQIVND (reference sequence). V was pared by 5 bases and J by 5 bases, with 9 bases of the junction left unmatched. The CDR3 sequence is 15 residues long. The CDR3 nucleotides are TGTGCCAGTAGTGGTGGATTCAGGGGGTATCAGCCCCAGCATTTT. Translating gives CASSGGFRGYQPQHF. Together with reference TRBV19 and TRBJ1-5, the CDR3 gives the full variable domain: DGGITQSPKYLFRKEGQNVTLSCEQNLNHDAMYWYRQDPGQGLRLIYYSQIVNDFQKGDIAEGYSVSREKKESFPLTVTSAQKNPTAFYLCASSGGFRGYQPQHFGDGTRLSIL.

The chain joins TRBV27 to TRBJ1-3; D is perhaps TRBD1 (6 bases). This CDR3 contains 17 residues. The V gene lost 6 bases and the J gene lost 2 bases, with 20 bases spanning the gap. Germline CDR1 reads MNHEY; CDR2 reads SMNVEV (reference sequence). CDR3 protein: CASRDGTPGAPGNTIYF. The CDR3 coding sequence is TGTGCCAGCAGGGACGGAACCCCAGGGGCCCCTGGAAACACCATATATTTT.

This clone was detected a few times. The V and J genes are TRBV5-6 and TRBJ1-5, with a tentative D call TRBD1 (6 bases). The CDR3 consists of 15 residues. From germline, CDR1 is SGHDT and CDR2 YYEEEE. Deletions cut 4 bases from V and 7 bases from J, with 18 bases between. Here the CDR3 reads CASSRQQGQGQPQHF. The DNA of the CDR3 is TGTGCCAGCAGCCGGCAACAGGGTCAGGGGCAGCCCCAGCATTTT.

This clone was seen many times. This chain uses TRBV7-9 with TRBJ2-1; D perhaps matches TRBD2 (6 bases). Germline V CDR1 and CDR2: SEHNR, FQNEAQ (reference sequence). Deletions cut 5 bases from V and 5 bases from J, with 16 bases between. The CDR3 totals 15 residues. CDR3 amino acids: CASSILMSGDNEQFF. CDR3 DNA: TGTGCCAGCAGCATTCTCATGTCGGGGGACAATGAGCAGTTCTTC.

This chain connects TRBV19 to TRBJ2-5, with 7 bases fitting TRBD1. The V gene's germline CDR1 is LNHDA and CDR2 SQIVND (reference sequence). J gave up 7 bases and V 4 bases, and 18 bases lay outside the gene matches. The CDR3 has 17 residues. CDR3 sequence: CASSTLQGRGLTRTQYF. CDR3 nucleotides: TGTGCCAGTAGTACCCTACAGGGAAGGGGGCTCACCAGGACCCAGTACTTC.

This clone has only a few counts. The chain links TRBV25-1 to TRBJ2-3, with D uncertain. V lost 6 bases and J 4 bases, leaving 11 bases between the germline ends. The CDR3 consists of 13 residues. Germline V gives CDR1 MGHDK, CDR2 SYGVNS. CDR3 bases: TGTGCCAGCAGCCGCTCGGGTGCAGATACGCAGTATTTT. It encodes CASSRSGADTQYF.

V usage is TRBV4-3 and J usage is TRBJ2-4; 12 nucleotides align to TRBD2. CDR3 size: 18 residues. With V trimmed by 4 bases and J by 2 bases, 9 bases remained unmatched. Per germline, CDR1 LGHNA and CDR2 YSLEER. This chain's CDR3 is CASSRGLAGGPSKNIQYF. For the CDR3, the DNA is TGCGCCAGCAGCCGAGGCCTAGCGGGAGGGCCCTCCAAAAACATTCAGTACTTC.

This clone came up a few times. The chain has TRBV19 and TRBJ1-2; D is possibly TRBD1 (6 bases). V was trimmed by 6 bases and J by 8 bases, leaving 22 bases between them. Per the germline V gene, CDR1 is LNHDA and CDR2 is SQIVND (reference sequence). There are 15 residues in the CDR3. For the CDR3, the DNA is TGTGCCAGTAGCTCCGGGCGGGCAGGGGCGATGGGCTACACCTTC. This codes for CASSSGRAGAMGYTF.

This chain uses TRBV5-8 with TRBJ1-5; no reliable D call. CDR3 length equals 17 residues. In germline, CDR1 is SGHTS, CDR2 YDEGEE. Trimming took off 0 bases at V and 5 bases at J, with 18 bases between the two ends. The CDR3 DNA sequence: TGTGCCAGCAGCTTGGATGGTGACCGGGCTGATGATCAGCCCCAGCATTTT. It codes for CASSLDGDRADDQPQHF.

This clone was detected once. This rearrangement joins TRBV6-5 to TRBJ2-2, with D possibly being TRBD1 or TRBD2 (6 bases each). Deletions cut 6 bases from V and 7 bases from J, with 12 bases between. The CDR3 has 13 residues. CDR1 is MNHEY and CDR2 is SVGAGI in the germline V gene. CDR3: CASRWTAGGELFF. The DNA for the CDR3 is TGTGCCAGCAGGTGGACAGCGGGCGGGGAGCTGTTTTTT.

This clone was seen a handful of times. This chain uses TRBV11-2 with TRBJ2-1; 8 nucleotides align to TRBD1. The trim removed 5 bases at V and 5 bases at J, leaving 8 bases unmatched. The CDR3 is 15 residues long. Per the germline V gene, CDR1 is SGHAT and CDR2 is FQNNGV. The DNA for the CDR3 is TGTGCCAGCAGCCCCGACAGGGGAGCACACAATGAGCAGTTCTTC. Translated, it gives CASSPDRGAHNEQFF.

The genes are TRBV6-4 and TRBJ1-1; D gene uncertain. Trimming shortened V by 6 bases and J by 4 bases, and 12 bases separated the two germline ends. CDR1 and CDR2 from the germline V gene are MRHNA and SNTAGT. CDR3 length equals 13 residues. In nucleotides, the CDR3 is TGTGCCAGCAGCGCCGGGTTATCCACTGAAGCTTTCTTT. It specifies CASSAGLSTEAFF.

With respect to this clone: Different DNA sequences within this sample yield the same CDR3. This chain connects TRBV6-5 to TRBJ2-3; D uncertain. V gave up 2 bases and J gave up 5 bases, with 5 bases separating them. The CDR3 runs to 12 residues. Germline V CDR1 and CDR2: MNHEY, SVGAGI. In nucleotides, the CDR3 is TGTGCCAGCAGTTACCTGGGAGATACGCAGTATTTT. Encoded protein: CASSYLGDTQYF.

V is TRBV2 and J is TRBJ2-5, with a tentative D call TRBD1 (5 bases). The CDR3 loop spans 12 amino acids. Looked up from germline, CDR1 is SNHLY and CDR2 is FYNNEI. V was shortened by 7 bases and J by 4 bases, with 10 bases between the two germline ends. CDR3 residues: CASTGQGETQYF. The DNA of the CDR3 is TGTGCCAGCACAGGGCAGGGAGAGACCCAGTACTTC.

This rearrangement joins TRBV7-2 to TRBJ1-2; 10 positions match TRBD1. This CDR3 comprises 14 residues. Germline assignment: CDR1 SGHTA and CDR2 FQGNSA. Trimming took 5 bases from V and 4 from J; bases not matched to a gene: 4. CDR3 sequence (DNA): TGTGCCAGCAGCCCGCGGACAGGGGGCTATGGCTACACCTTC. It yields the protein CASSPRTGGYGYTF.

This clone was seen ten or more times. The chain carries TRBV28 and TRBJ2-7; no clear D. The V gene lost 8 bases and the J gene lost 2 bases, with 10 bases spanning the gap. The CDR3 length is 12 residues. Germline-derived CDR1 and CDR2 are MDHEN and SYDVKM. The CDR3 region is CASFTGTYEQYF. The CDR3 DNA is TGTGCCAGCTTTACGGGTACCTACGAGCAGTACTTC.